One T cell receptor beta chain is described in this entry. Its specificity is unknown. The record originates from a study of T cell repertoires in cytomegalovirus infection. Study summary: Public TCR beta signatures marked donors with CMV infection and the matching HLA.

TCRdb redid the calling of the reads with MiXCR, one entry per CDR3 protein. Here the sample spans about 830,000 distinct CDR3 sequences, approximately 30% being singletons. Study findings and constraints: Identification of carriers of CMV plus the relevant HLA was achieved through cumulative public TCR beta family frequency. Predominance within the ex vivo response was attributable to HLA-C-restricted CMV-specific TCR beta clonotypes.

V trimming: 5 bases; J trimming: 7 bases; junction bases outside the gene matches: 8. Looked up from germline, CDR1 is MGHRA and CDR2 is YSYEKL. The CDR3 totals 16 residues. The chain links TRBV4-1 to TRBJ2-1, with 13 bases lining up with TRBD2. Source: cultured CD8+ T cells from PBMCs, taken from culture after CMV antigen stimulation. This receptor was obtained from a human donor in good health (CMV status not recorded). Some clones in this sample may be carry-over from other donors' samples. CDR3 nucleotide sequence: TGCGCCAGCAGCAAGACTAGCGGGGGGTTTAGTAATGAGCAGTTCTTC. Translating gives CASSKTSGGFSNEQFF.